This T cell receptor (beta chain) was sequenced for a study of cytomegalovirus exposure and HLA in healthy donors. Study outcomes and limitations: The authors later found TCR association rates varying by HLA locus, with DRB1 most and HLA-C fewest. The productive fraction for most TCR beta V segments was about 90% or about 30% in an earlier analysis. Later analysis identified several of the most significant clusters that appeared linked to common viral pathogens.

Primers: 60 Vbeta forward and 13 Jbeta reverse. In the original workflow: Later reanalysis found around 84 million unique TCR beta chains, around 10 million of them shared. TCRdb keeps only in-frame clones here, not all; method: immunoSEQ multiplex PCR. V and J calls plus clone size are reproduced from that table; the DNA served to infer D and trimming. The sample records fewer than 180,000 clones, 60% to 85% being singletons. A word on this clone: Its cognate antigen is unknown.

J gave up 4 bases and V 2 bases, and 7 bases lay outside the gene matches. Germline V gives CDR1 SGHRS, CDR2 YFSETQ. This CDR3 comprises 15 residues. Source material: PBMCs. This chain joins TRBV5-1 and TRBJ2-7, with 9 bases fitting TRBD1. The TCR was taken from a man aged 45-65 years in good health and CMV-seropositive. CDR3 in amino acids: CASSLFGTGPYEQYF. CDR3 DNA: TGCGCCAGCAGCTTATTCGGGACAGGGCCTTACGAGCAGTACTTC.